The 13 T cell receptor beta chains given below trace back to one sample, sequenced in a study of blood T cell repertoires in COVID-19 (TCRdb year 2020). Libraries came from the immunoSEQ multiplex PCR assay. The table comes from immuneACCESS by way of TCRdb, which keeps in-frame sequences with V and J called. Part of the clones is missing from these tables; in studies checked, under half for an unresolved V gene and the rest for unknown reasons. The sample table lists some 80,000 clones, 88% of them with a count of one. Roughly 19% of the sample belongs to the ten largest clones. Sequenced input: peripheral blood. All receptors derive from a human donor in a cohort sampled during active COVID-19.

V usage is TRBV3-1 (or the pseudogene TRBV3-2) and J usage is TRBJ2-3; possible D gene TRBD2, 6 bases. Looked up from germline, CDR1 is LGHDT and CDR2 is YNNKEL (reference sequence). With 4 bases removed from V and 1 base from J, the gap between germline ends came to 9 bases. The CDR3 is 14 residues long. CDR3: CASSRSSGTDTQYF. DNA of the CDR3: TGTGCCAGCAGCCGGTCTAGCGGCACAGATACGCAGTATTTT.

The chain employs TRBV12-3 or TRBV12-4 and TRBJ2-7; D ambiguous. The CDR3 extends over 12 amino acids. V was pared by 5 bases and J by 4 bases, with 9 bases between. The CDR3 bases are TGTGCCAGCAGTGCTCCCGGTTACGAGCAGTACTTC. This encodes CASSAPGYEQYF.

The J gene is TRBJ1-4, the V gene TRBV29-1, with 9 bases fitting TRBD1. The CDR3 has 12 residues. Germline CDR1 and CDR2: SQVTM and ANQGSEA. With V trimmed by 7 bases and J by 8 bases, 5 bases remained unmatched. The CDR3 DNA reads TGCAGCGCTGGGACAGGGAGAGAAAAACTGTTTTTT. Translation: CSAGTGREKLFF.

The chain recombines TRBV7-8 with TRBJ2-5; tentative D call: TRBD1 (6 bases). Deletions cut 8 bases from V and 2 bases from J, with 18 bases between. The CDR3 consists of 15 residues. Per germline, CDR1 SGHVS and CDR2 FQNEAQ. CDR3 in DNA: TGTGCCAGCGGACGACAGGTACCACGTCAAGAGACCCAGTACTTC. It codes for CASGRQVPRQETQYF.

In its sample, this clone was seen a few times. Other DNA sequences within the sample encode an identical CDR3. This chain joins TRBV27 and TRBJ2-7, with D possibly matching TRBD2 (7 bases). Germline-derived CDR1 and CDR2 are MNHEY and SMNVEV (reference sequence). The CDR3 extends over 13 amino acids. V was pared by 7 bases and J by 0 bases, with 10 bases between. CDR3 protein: CASMGGASYEQYF. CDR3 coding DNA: TGTGCCAGCATGGGGGGGGCCTCCTACGAGCAGTACTTC.

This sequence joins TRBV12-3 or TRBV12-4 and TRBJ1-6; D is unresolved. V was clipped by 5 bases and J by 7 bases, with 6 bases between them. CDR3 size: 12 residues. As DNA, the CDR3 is TGTGCCAGCAGTCAGGTCAATTCACCCCTCCACTTT. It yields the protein CASSQVNSPLHF.

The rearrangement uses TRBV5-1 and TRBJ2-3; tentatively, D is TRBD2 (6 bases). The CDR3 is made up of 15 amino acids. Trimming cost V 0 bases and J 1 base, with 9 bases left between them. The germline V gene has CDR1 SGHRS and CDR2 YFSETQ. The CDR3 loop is CASSLGTGGTDTQYF. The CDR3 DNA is TGCGCCAGCAGCTTGGGCACGGGGGGCACAGATACGCAGTATTTT.

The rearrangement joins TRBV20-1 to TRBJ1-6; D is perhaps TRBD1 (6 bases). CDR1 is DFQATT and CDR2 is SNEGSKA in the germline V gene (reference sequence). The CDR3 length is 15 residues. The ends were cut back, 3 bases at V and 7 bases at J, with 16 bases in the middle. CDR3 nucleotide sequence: TGCAGTGCTAGTAGAACACAGGGACGCAATTCACCCCTCCACTTT. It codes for CSASRTQGRNSPLHF.

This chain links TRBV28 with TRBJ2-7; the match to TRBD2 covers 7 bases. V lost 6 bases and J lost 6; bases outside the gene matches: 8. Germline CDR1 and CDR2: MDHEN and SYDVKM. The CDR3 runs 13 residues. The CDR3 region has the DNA TGTGCCAGCAGACTAGGGGAGGGCCTCGAGCAGTACTTC. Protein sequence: CASRLGEGLEQYF.

The CDR3 reads CASRSGGGPPDTQYF. CDR3 sequence (DNA): TGTGCCAGTAGATCGGGCGGGGGCCCCCCAGATACGCAGTATTTT. The V and J genes are TRBV19 and TRBJ2-3; D possibly corresponds to TRBD2 (7 bases). V was trimmed by 6 bases and J by 4 bases, leaving 17 bases between them. CDR3 size: 15 residues. Germline CDR1 reads LNHDA; CDR2 reads SQIVND (reference sequence).

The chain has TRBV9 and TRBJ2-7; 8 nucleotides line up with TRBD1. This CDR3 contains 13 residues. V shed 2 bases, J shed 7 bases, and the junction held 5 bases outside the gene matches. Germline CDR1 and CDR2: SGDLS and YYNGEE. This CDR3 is CASSVQGAGEQYF. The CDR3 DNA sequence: TGTGCCAGCAGCGTCCAGGGGGCTGGGGAGCAGTACTTC.

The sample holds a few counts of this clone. CDR3 sequence reads: CASSPYRMSDSPLHF. CDR3 sequence (DNA): TGTGCCAGCAGTCCTTACAGGATGAGCGATTCACCCCTCCACTTT. This chain links TRBV9 with TRBJ1-6, with D maybe TRBD1 (5 bases). CDR1 SGDLS and CDR2 YYNGEE come from the germline V gene. The V gene lost 5 bases and the J gene lost 8 bases, with 17 bases spanning the gap. This CDR3 spans 15 amino acids.

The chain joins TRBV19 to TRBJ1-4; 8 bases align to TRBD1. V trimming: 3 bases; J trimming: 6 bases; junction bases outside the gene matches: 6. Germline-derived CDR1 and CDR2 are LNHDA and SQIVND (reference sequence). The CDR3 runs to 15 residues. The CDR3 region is CASSIRTGNHEKLFF. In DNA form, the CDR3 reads TGTGCCAGTAGTATTCGGACAGGGAACCATGAAAAACTGTTTTTT.